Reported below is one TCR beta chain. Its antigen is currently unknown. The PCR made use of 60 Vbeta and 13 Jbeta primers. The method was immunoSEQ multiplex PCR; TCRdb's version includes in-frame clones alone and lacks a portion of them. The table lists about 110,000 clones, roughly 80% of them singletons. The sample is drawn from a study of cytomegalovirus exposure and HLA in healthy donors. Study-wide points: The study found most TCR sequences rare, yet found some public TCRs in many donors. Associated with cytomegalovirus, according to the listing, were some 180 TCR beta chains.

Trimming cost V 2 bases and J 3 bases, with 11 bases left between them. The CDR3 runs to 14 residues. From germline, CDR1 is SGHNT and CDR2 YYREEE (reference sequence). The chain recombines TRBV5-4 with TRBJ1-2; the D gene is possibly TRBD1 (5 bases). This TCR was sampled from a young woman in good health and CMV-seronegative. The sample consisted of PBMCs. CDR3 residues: CASSLDRGYYGYTF. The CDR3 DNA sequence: TGTGCCAGCAGCTTAGACAGAGGTTACTATGGCTACACCTTC.